Listed below are T cell receptor beta chains from one sample, sequenced in a study of beta chain features in type 1 diabetes. Assay used: immunoSEQ multiplex PCR; TCRdb lists only in-frame clones, some missing. The sample holds around 280,000 clones, under 8.5% seen once. The sample taken for sequencing was central memory CD4+ T cells from blood. The receptors were sampled from a woman aged 18 to 35 in good health. CDR3s include the opening cysteine and the closing phenylalanine or tryptophan. A D gene is named only where the DNA matches it firmly. Only some rows state a clone size, as once, few, many or a class for expanded clones.

DNA	CDR3	D	size	V	J
TGTGCCAGCAGTTTCGAGACAGACGGGTGGGTAAGAGGGGCCAACGTCCTGACTTTC	CASSFETDGWVRGANVLTF	NA	many	TRBV5-6	TRBJ2-6
TGTGCCAGCAGATCGGGGACAGGGTCAAAACTGTTTTTT	CASRSGTGSKLFF	TRBD1	NA	TRBV6-5	TRBJ1-4
TGTGCCAGCAGATACAGGGGGTTGTCACCCCTCCACTTT	CASRYRGLSPLHF	TRBD1	few	TRBV6-5	TRBJ1-6
TGTGCCAGCAGTTACTCGTCGGCGGAATTCGGGAATTTT	CASSYSSAEFGNF	NA	NA	TRBV6-6	TRBJ1-5
TGTGCCAGCAGGTCCCAGGGGGCCTATGGCTACACCTTC	CASRSQGAYGYTF	TRBD1	NA	TRBV6-5	TRBJ1-2
TGTGCCAGCAGTTTCCCCGCTAGCGGGAGTACGAATGAGCAGTTCTTC	CASSFPASGSTNEQFF	TRBD2	NA	TRBV27	TRBJ2-1
TGTGCCAGTAGTATAGCAGGGAGTAACATTCAGTACTTC	CASSIAGSNIQYF	NA	NA	TRBV19	TRBJ2-4
TGTGCCAGCAGCTTAGCTACTCTCTACAATGAGCAGTTCTTC	CASSLATLYNEQFF	NA	few	TRBV7-9	TRBJ2-1
TGTGCCAGCAGTGAATCCCGGACGTCCCGCGCGGTCAATGAGCAGTTCTTC	CASSESRTSRAVNEQFF	NA	few	TRBV25-1	TRBJ2-1
TGTGCCAGCAGCCGGGGGACAGGGACACTGGGCACGCAGTATTTT	CASSRGTGTLGTQYF	TRBD1	few	TRBV6-5	TRBJ2-3
TGTGCCAGCAGTTTAGAGGGGAGCTATGGCTACACCTTC	CASSLEGSYGYTF	NA	NA	TRBV28	TRBJ1-2
TGCGCCAGCAGCCAGCTGGGACAGGGTTATGGCTACACCTTC	CASSQLGQGYGYTF	TRBD1	NA	TRBV5-4	TRBJ1-2
TGTGCCAGCAGCCCCCGGCAGGGACAGGGGACCTCCAATGAGCAGTTCTTC	CASSPRQGQGTSNEQFF	TRBD1	NA	TRBV5-4	TRBJ2-1
TGTGCCAGCAGCTTGGCCAACACAGACGGCTACACCTTC	CASSLANTDGYTF	NA	NA	TRBV5-6	TRBJ1-2
TGTGCCAGCAGCTTAGAGCAGGGTAGGGAGCAGTACTTC	CASSLEQGREQYF	NA	NA	TRBV7-2	TRBJ2-7
TGCGCCAGCAGCCAAGAATCGGGGCTCGAGGCCTCTCCTTACGAGCAGTACTTC	CASSQESGLEASPYEQYF	NA	few	TRBV4-3	TRBJ2-7
TGTGCTAGCAGCTTATTTGAGGCACCAAGGGAGACCCAGTACTTC	CASSLFEAPRETQYF	NA	NA	TRBV7-7	TRBJ2-5
TGCGCCAGCAGCCCTTCAGCAGGTCGCGATACGCAGTATTTT	CASSPSAGRDTQYF	NA	NA	TRBV4-3	TRBJ2-3
TGTGCCAGCAGCGAAACCCTCCAGGGACGCTCTGGCTACACCTTC	CASSETLQGRSGYTF	NA	few	TRBV9	TRBJ1-2
TGCGCCAGCAGCTTCCAGGGCACAGATACGCAGTATTTT	CASSFQGTDTQYF	NA	NA	TRBV5-1	TRBJ2-3
TGCAGCGTTGAGGGCGGACAGGGGATGACAGATACGCAGTATTTT	CSVEGGQGMTDTQYF	TRBD1	NA	TRBV29-1	TRBJ2-3
TGTGCCAGCAGTTACACAGGGTATCAGCCCCAGCATTTT	CASSYTGYQPQHF	NA	many	TRBV6-6	TRBJ1-5
TGTGCCAGTAGTATAGACCTACAGGGTTTTCAGCCCCAGCATTTT	CASSIDLQGFQPQHF	NA	few	TRBV19	TRBJ1-5
TGTGCCAGCTCACCAGCCCGGACAGGGTTGTCTATTAACAATGAGCAGTTCTTC	CASSPARTGLSINNEQFF	TRBD1	few	TRBV18	TRBJ2-1
TGTGCCAGCAGCGTAGGGTGGGACGCTTATGGCTACACCTTC	CASSVGWDAYGYTF	NA	NA	TRBV9	TRBJ1-2
TGTGCCAGCAGCCCAACCAGGGGCACTGAAGCTTTCTTT	CASSPTRGTEAFF	NA	many	TRBV7-3	TRBJ1-1
TGCGCCAGCAGCCAAGATTTGAGGGGGCGAAATGAGCAGTTCTTC	CASSQDLRGRNEQFF	TRBD1	many	TRBV4-3	TRBJ2-1
TGTGCCTGGAGCCGACAGGCCCAAACTAATGAAAAACTGTTTTTT	CAWSRQAQTNEKLFF	NA	few	TRBV30	TRBJ1-4
TGTGCCAGCAGCTTTGATTCCGCGGGGGCCAACGTCCTGACTTTC	CASSFDSAGANVLTF	NA	NA	TRBV5-4	TRBJ2-6
TGTGCCAGCAGCTTAGAGCGGGGTAGCACAGATACGCAGTATTTT	CASSLERGSTDTQYF	TRBD2	many	TRBV13	TRBJ2-3
TGCGCCAGCAGCTTGGATATGCAGAGCTATGGCTACACCTTC	CASSLDMQSYGYTF	NA	few	TRBV5-1	TRBJ1-2
TGTGCCAGCAGCTTGACAGGCAGGAACACTGAAGCTTTCTTT	CASSLTGRNTEAFF	NA	few	TRBV7-2	TRBJ1-1
TGTGCCAGCAGCCCAACCAATCAGCCCCAGCATTTT	CASSPTNQPQHF	NA	NA	TRBV7-8	TRBJ1-5
TGTGCCAGCAGCTTTAGACTAGCGGGGGAAGAGACCCAGTACTTC	CASSFRLAGEETQYF	TRBD2	few	TRBV5-6	TRBJ2-5
TGCGCCAGCAGCCAAGACGGGGGTGCGCCCCAGCATTTT	CASSQDGGAPQHF	NA	NA	TRBV4-3	TRBJ1-5
TGTGCCAGCAGGGACAATGGGAACACCGGGGAGCTGTTTTTT	CASRDNGNTGELFF	NA	NA	TRBV28	TRBJ2-2
TGTGCCAGCAGTTTACTAGGGGGGACTGTATTAATGCAGTACTTC	CASSLLGGTVLMQYF	NA	few	TRBV28	TRBJ2-7
TGTGCCAGCAGTGCTAAAGGGACCAAAAACATTCAGTACTTC	CASSAKGTKNIQYF	NA	few	TRBV25-1	TRBJ2-4
TGTGCCAGTACCACAGGAGGAACCAACGTCCTGACTTTC	CASTTGGTNVLTF	NA	many	TRBV19	TRBJ2-6
TGTGCCAGCAGGTCAACAGGGGGGACTAATGAAAAACTGTTTTTT	CASRSTGGTNEKLFF	TRBD1	few	TRBV7-3	TRBJ1-4
TGTGCCAGCAGCCCCCAAGGGACAGGGGCATACAATGAGCAGTTCTTC	CASSPQGTGAYNEQFF	TRBD1	many	TRBV7-2	TRBJ2-1
TGCGCCAGCAGCCCCGCCGGGGAAGGAGATGGCTACACCTTC	CASSPAGEGDGYTF	NA	NA	TRBV5-1	TRBJ1-2
TGCGCCAGCAGCTTGGTGGCGCAGGGCCTGGGGAACTATGGCTACACCTTC	CASSLVAQGLGNYGYTF	NA	NA	TRBV5-1	TRBJ1-2
TGTGCCAGCAGGGTCGCGGGGGACACTGAAGCTTTCTTT	CASRVAGDTEAFF	NA	NA	TRBV6-1	TRBJ1-1
TGTGCCAGCAGCTTTGGTGGGGCGGGAGGGCCATCCTACAATGAGCAGTTCTTC	CASSFGGAGGPSYNEQFF	TRBD2	NA	TRBV11-3	TRBJ2-1
TGCGCCAGCAGCCCCGGAACATCGGCGCCGTACTTC	CASSPGTSAPYF	NA	NA	TRBV5-1	TRBJ2-5
TGTGCCAGCGCCAGTGAACATAGCAATCAGCCCCAGCATTTT	CASASEHSNQPQHF	NA	few	TRBV7-9	TRBJ1-5
TGTGCCACCAGCAGAGCGCGGCGGGGGGCGAGGTTCGATGAGCAGTTCTTC	CATSRARRGARFDEQFF	TRBD2	few	TRBV15	TRBJ2-1
TGCGCCAGCAGCTTGGTCCTGGGAGAGGCATCGAGAGATACGCAGTATTTT	CASSLVLGEASRDTQYF	NA	few	TRBV5-1	TRBJ2-3
TGTGCCACCAGCAGAGATGAGGGCGGAGATACGCAGTATTTT	CATSRDEGGDTQYF	NA	few	TRBV15	TRBJ2-3